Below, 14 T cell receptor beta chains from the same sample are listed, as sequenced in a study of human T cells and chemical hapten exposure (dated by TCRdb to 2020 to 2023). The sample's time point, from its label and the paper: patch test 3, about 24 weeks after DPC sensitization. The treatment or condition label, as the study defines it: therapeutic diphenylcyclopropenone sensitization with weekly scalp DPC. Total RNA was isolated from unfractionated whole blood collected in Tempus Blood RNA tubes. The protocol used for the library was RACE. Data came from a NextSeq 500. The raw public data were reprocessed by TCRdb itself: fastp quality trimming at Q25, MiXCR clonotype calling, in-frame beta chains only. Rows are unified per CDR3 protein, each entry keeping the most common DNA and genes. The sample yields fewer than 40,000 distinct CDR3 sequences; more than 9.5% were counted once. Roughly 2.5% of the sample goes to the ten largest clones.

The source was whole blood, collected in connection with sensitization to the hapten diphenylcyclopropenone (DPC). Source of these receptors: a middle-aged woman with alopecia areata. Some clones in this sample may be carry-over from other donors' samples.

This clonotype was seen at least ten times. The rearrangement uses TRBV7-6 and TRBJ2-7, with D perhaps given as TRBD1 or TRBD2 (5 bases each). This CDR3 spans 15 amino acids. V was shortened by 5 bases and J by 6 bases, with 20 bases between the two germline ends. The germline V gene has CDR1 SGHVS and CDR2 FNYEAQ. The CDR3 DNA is TGTGCCAGCAGCCTACAACCTCGGGGCGAGGGCGAGCAGTACTTC. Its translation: CASSLQPRGEGEQYF.

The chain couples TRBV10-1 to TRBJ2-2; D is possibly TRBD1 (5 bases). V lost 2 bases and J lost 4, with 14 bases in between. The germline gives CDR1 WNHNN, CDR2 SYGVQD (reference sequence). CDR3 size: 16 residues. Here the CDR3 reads CASSETKGFGTGELFF. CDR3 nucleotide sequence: TGCGCCAGCAGTGAGACGAAGGGGTTCGGCACCGGGGAGCTGTTTTTT.

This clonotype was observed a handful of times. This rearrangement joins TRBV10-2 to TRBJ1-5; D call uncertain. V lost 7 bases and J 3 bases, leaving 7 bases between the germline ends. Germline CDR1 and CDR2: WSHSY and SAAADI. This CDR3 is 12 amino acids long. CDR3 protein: CASTSLNQPQHF. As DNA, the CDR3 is TGCGCCAGCACCAGCCTCAATCAGCCCCAGCATTTT.

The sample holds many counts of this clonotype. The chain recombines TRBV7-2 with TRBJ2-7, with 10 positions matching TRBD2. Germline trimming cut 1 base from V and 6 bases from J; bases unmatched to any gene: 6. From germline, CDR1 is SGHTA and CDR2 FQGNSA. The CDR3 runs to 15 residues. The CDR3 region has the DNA TGTGCCAGCAGCTTAGGCAGCGGGGGGGCCGGCGAGCAGTACTTC. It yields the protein CASSLGSGGAGEQYF.

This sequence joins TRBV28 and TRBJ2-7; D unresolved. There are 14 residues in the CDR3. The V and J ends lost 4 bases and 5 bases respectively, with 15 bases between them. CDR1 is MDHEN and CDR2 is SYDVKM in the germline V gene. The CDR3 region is CASSSASLIHEQYF. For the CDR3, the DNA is TGTGCCAGCAGTTCCGCGTCCCTAATCCACGAGCAGTACTTC.

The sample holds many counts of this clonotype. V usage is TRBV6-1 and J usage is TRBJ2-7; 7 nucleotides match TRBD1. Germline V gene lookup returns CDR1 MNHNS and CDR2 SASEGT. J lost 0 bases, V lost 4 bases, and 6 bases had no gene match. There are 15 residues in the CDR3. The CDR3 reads CASSGQGHSSYEQYF. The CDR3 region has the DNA TGTGCCAGCAGTGGACAGGGCCACAGCTCCTACGAGCAGTACTTC.

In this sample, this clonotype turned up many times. CDR3 coding DNA: TGTGCCAGCTCACCACCCAGCGGGAGCAGGAATGAGCAGTTCTTC. It codes for CASSPPSGSRNEQFF. The gene calls are TRBV18 and TRBJ2-1; 8 bases align to TRBD2. The CDR3 runs to 15 residues. Germline CDR1 reads KGHSH; CDR2 reads LQKENI. Losses at the gene ends were 0 bases for V and 7 bases for J; bases not matched to a gene: 5.

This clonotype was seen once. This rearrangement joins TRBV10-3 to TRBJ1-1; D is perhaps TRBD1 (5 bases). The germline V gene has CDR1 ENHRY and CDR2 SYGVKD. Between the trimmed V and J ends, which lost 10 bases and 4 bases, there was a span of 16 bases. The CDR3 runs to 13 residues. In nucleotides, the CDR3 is TGTGCCACCGACCCGGAGGGGCTCACTGAAGCTTTCTTT. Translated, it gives CATDPEGLTEAFF.

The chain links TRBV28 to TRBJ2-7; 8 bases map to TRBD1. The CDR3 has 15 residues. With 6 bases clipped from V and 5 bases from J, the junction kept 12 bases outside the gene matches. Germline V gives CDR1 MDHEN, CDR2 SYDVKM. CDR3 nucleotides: TGTGCCAGCAGGGCGACCGGGACAGGAAAACACGAGCAGTACTTC. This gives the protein CASRATGTGKHEQYF.

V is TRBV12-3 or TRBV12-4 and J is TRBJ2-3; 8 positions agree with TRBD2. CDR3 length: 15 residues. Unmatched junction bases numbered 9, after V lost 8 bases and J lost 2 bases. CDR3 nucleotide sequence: TGTGCCAGCGGACAGACTAGCGATGTCACAGATACGCAGTATTTT. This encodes CASGQTSDVTDTQYF.

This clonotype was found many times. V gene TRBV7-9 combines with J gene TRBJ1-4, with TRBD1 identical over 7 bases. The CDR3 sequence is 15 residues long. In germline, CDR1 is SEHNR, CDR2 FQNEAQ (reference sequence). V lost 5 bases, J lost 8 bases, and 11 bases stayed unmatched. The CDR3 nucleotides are TGTGCCAGCAGCGGAACCAGGGGGATTAAGGAAAAACTGTTTTTT. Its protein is CASSGTRGIKEKLFF.

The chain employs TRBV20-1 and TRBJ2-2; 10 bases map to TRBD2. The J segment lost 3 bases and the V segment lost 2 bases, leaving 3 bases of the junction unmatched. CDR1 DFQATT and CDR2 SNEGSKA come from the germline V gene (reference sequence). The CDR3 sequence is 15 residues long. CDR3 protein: CSARPSGSYTGELFF. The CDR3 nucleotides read TGCAGTGCTAGACCTAGCGGGAGTTACACCGGGGAGCTGTTTTTT.

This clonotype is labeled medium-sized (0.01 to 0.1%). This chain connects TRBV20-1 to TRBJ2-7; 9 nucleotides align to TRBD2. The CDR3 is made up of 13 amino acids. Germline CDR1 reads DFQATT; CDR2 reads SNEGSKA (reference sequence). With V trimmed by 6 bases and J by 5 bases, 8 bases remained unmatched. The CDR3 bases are TGCAGTGCCAGTAGCGGGAGTATTCACGAGCAGTACTTC. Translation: CSASSGSIHEQYF.

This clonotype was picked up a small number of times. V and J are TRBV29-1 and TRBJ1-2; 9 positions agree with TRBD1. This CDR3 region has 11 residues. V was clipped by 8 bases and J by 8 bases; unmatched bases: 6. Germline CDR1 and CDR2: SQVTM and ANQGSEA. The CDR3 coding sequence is TGCAGCACCGGGACAGGGCACGGCTACACCTTC. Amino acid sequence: CSTGTGHGYTF.